Listed below are T cell receptor beta chains from one sample, sequenced in a study of blood T cell repertoires in COVID-19. Sequencing used immunoSEQ multiplex PCR; TCRdb keeps in-frame clones, though not all of them. The repertoire holds roughly 350,000 clones, more than 75% seen once, with about 6.9% in the top ten. The specimen was peripheral blood. The receptors originated from a woman between 50 and 59 years old with COVID-19, enrolled during active disease. The CDR3 runs from the conserved cysteine through the conserved F or W. The order of the fields is D gene, V gene, J gene, clone size, CDR3 DNA, CDR3 protein. The D gene is left open where the match is weak. The size of a clone is reported for some rows only, either as once, few or many, or as a class for expanded clones.

d_gene: -; v_gene: TRBV29-1; j_gene: TRBJ2-1; abundance: once; CDR3nt: TGCAGCGTTGAGACAGGTAGCTCCTACAATGAGCAGTTCTTC; CDR3aa: CSVETGSSYNEQFF
d_gene: TRBD2; v_gene: TRBV19; j_gene: TRBJ2-1; abundance: -; CDR3nt: TGTGCCAGCTCCAGACTAGCGGGAGGGCCTTCCTACAATGAGCAGTTCTTC; CDR3aa: CASSRLAGGPSYNEQFF
d_gene: -; v_gene: TRBV29-1; j_gene: TRBJ1-5; abundance: -; CDR3nt: TGCAGCGCCCGTAGTTCGGGCAATCAGCCCCAGCATTTT; CDR3aa: CSARSSGNQPQHF
d_gene: -; v_gene: TRBV18; j_gene: TRBJ2-5; abundance: -; CDR3nt: TGTGCCAGCTCAGCCGGACAGTTGGAGACCCAGTACTTC; CDR3aa: CASSAGQLETQYF
d_gene: -; v_gene: TRBV19; j_gene: TRBJ1-1; abundance: -; CDR3nt: TGTGCCAGTAGTCTGAGCCGGGACAAGGGGATCTTT; CDR3aa: CASSLSRDKGIF
d_gene: -; v_gene: TRBV11-3; j_gene: TRBJ2-1; abundance: -; CDR3nt: TGTGCCAGCAGCTTAGATGTTTTCCAATTCTTC; CDR3aa: CASSLDVFQFF
d_gene: -; v_gene: TRBV19; j_gene: TRBJ2-5; abundance: -; CDR3nt: TGTGCCAGTAGCGTAAGCGGCGTAAATTGGGCCCAGTACTTC; CDR3aa: CASSVSGVNWAQYF
d_gene: -; v_gene: TRBV19; j_gene: TRBJ2-1; abundance: -; CDR3nt: TGTGCCAGTAACCACCTAGAAGGGGATGAGCAGTTCTTC; CDR3aa: CASNHLEGDEQFF
d_gene: TRBD1; v_gene: TRBV18; j_gene: TRBJ1-1; abundance: -; CDR3nt: TGTGCCAGCTCTCAATTTCCTACAGGGGTCAGGGTCACTGAAGCTTTCTTT; CDR3aa: CASSQFPTGVRVTEAFF
d_gene: TRBD1; v_gene: TRBV19; j_gene: TRBJ1-1; abundance: -; CDR3nt: TGTGCCAGTAAGTACTCAGGGGGCCGGAACACTGAAGCTTTCTTT; CDR3aa: CASKYSGGRNTEAFF
d_gene: TRBD1; v_gene: TRBV4-1; j_gene: TRBJ2-7; abundance: -; CDR3nt: TGCGCCAGCAGCCTCAACCTCGGACAGGAAATCCTCTACGAGCAGTACTTC; CDR3aa: CASSLNLGQEILYEQYF
d_gene: TRBD2; v_gene: TRBV10-1; j_gene: TRBJ2-1; abundance: few; CDR3nt: TGCGCCAGCAGTCTAGGACCGGGACCGGGGGTAGCGGGAGCTAATGAGCAGTTCTTC; CDR3aa: CASSLGPGPGVAGANEQFF
d_gene: TRBD2; v_gene: TRBV7-8; j_gene: TRBJ2-7; abundance: -; CDR3nt: TGTGCCAGCAGCTTCAACAGCGGGGGGAGTTGGTACGAGCAGTACTTC; CDR3aa: CASSFNSGGSWYEQYF
d_gene: TRBD2; v_gene: TRBV15; j_gene: TRBJ2-1; abundance: -; CDR3nt: TGTGCCACCAGCAGAGACCCGGTAGCGGGACTTTACAATGAGCAGTTCTTC; CDR3aa: CATSRDPVAGLYNEQFF
d_gene: -; v_gene: TRBV7-9; j_gene: TRBJ1-4; abundance: few; CDR3nt: TGTGCCAGCAGCCTCCTACAGATTACTAATGAAAAACTGTTTTTT; CDR3aa: CASSLLQITNEKLFF
d_gene: -; v_gene: TRBV30; j_gene: TRBJ1-2; abundance: -; CDR3nt: TGTGCCTGGAGTGTAACAGGATGGGGCTACACCTTC; CDR3aa: CAWSVTGWGYTF
d_gene: TRBD1; v_gene: TRBV6-4; j_gene: TRBJ1-1; abundance: -; CDR3nt: TGTGCCAGCAGTCGACAGGGATGGTTTGGGAACACTGAAGCTTTCTTT; CDR3aa: CASSRQGWFGNTEAFF
d_gene: TRBD2; v_gene: TRBV11-2; j_gene: TRBJ2-3; abundance: -; CDR3nt: TGTGCCAGCAGCCAACGCTTCCTCGGACTAGCGGGAGACACAGATACGCAGTATTTT; CDR3aa: CASSQRFLGLAGDTDTQYF
d_gene: TRBD1; v_gene: TRBV7-9; j_gene: TRBJ1-1; abundance: -; CDR3nt: TGTGCCAGCAGCTTAGCGACAGGGAGTCGGACTGAAGCTTTCTTT; CDR3aa: CASSLATGSRTEAFF
d_gene: -; v_gene: TRBV5-5; j_gene: TRBJ2-6; abundance: -; CDR3nt: TGTGCCAGCAGCCTACCCAACGTCCTGACTTTC; CDR3aa: CASSLPNVLTF
d_gene: TRBD2; v_gene: TRBV4-2; j_gene: TRBJ2-7; abundance: -; CDR3nt: TGTGCCAGCAGCTGGACTAGCGACGAGCAGTACTTC; CDR3aa: CASSWTSDEQYF
d_gene: TRBD2; v_gene: TRBV6-2/TRBV6-3; j_gene: TRBJ2-1; abundance: -; CDR3nt: TGTGCCAGCAGTTACTTAGAGCGGGGGCTGGACAATGAGCAGTTCTTC; CDR3aa: CASSYLERGLDNEQFF
d_gene: -; v_gene: TRBV12-5; j_gene: TRBJ1-1; abundance: -; CDR3nt: TGTGCTAGTGGTTTGGCCTTCGGACGGGAGAACACTGAAGCTTTCTTT; CDR3aa: CASGLAFGRENTEAFF
d_gene: -; v_gene: TRBV2; j_gene: TRBJ1-5; abundance: -; CDR3nt: TGTGCCAGCAGGGCAGTGGGCGGGAATCCCCAGCATTTT; CDR3aa: CASRAVGGNPQHF
d_gene: -; v_gene: TRBV6-5; j_gene: TRBJ1-6; abundance: few; CDR3nt: TGTGCCAGCAGTACCCCCGGGACACATTCACCCCTCCACTTT; CDR3aa: CASSTPGTHSPLHF
d_gene: TRBD1; v_gene: TRBV11-2; j_gene: TRBJ1-2; abundance: -; CDR3nt: TGTGCCTTCGGGACAGGGATGAACACCTTC; CDR3aa: CAFGTGMNTF
d_gene: -; v_gene: TRBV5-4; j_gene: TRBJ2-5; abundance: -; CDR3nt: TGTGCCAGCAGCTTGGATCCAGGCAGCGGGCAAGAGACCCAGTACTTC; CDR3aa: CASSLDPGSGQETQYF
d_gene: -; v_gene: TRBV7-6; j_gene: TRBJ1-1; abundance: -; CDR3nt: TGTGCCAGCAGCTTAGTGGACAGGAACACTGAAGCTTTCTTT; CDR3aa: CASSLVDRNTEAFF
d_gene: -; v_gene: TRBV15; j_gene: TRBJ1-1; abundance: -; CDR3nt: TGTGCCACCAGCAGAGATCGGTTTTTGGGGGGAGCTTTCTTT; CDR3aa: CATSRDRFLGGAFF
d_gene: TRBD2; v_gene: TRBV6-1; j_gene: TRBJ2-1; abundance: -; CDR3nt: TGTGCCAGCAGTGGGACCGGGACTAGCGGAACCGGCTCCTACAATGAGCAGTTCTTC; CDR3aa: CASSGTGTSGTGSYNEQFF
d_gene: -; v_gene: TRBV2; j_gene: TRBJ2-2; abundance: -; CDR3nt: TGTGCCAGCACGGCTTTTGACACCAACACCGGGGAGCTGTTTTTT; CDR3aa: CASTAFDTNTGELFF
d_gene: -; v_gene: TRBV3-1/TRBV3-2; j_gene: TRBJ1-1; abundance: -; CDR3nt: TGTGCCAGCAGCCAAGGGGGGCTTGCTGAAGCTTTCTTT; CDR3aa: CASSQGGLAEAFF
d_gene: TRBD2; v_gene: TRBV7-7; j_gene: TRBJ2-7; abundance: few; CDR3nt: TGTGCCAGCAGCTTAGTCCCGGTAGCGGGAGTGGGGGAGCAGTACTTC; CDR3aa: CASSLVPVAGVGEQYF
d_gene: -; v_gene: TRBV5-1; j_gene: TRBJ2-7; abundance: -; CDR3nt: TGCGCCAGCAGCACGGGAGAGATGGCCGAGCAGTACTTC; CDR3aa: CASSTGEMAEQYF
d_gene: -; v_gene: TRBV5-6; j_gene: TRBJ1-5; abundance: few; CDR3nt: TGTGCCAGCAGCTTGGGGCAGGGAGGAGGTCAGCCCCAGCATTTT; CDR3aa: CASSLGQGGGQPQHF
d_gene: -; v_gene: TRBV5-1; j_gene: TRBJ1-5; abundance: few; CDR3nt: TGCGCCAGCAGCTCCGGACCGAGGGAGTATAGCAATCAGCCCCAGCATTTT; CDR3aa: CASSSGPREYSNQPQHF
d_gene: TRBD2; v_gene: TRBV6-1; j_gene: TRBJ2-7; abundance: -; CDR3nt: TGTGCCAGCAGTGAACTAGCGGGAGGAGGGGGCCTATACGAGCAGTACTTC; CDR3aa: CASSELAGGGGLYEQYF
d_gene: -; v_gene: TRBV30; j_gene: TRBJ2-1; abundance: -; CDR3nt: TGTGCCTGGAGTCGTCTGGACTATGCCTCGTTCTTC; CDR3aa: CAWSRLDYASFF
d_gene: TRBD2; v_gene: TRBV6-6; j_gene: TRBJ2-2; abundance: -; CDR3nt: TGCGCCAGCAGTCGATGGCGGGGGGCGAACACCGGGGAGCTGTTTTTT; CDR3aa: CASSRWRGANTGELFF
d_gene: TRBD1; v_gene: TRBV5-4; j_gene: TRBJ1-1; abundance: -; CDR3nt: TGTGCCAGCAGCTTGGATGGCAGGGGGCGGATGGACACTGAAGCTTTCTTT; CDR3aa: CASSLDGRGRMDTEAFF